This TCR beta chain was recovered during a study of T-cell memory formation after mild COVID-19. Study summary: Largely, the TCR clusters proved donor specific.

This clonotype appeared a few times. Germline V CDR1 and CDR2: SGDLS, YYNGEE. V was shortened by 0 bases and J by 1 base, with 8 bases between the two germline ends. The CDR3 is 14 amino acids. Via MiXCR, TCRdb re-called the 5' RACE reads, giving one row per CDR3 protein. The sample has hundreds of thousands of distinct CDR3 sequences, around 15% seen once; the top ten hold 8.1%. The specimen sequenced was PBMCs or a T cell subset sorted from them (not recorded which). The receptor's source is an adult woman who had mild COVID-19 (a few samples of this study predate the infection). Cell type and time point are not known. The J gene is TRBJ2-7, the V gene TRBV9, with D uncertain. CDR3 loop: CASSVGVGSYEQYF. The CDR3 DNA reads TGTGCCAGCAGCGTAGGGGTGGGGTCCTACGAGCAGTACTTC.